This section outlines one T cell receptor beta chain sequence together with its context. This entry comes from a study of blood T cell repertoires in COVID-19. Across the study: From the United States, Italy and Spain came samples of acute and convalescent COVID-19. Sources were T cells, B-cell-depleted T cells, or PBMCs; the material itself was cDNA or gDNA.

Sequenced by immunoSEQ multiplex PCR; TCRdb stores in-frame clones only, minus some. The sample contains around 120,000 clones, 90% of which appear only once. The CDR3 loop spans 16 amino acids. After removal of 4 bases from V and 6 bases from J, the junction contained 6 bases not matched to a gene. In germline, CDR1 is LGHDT, CDR2 YNNKEL (reference sequence). It was during active infection that Seattle patients were enrolled and then longitudinally followed. The V and J genes are TRBV3-1 (or the pseudogene TRBV3-2) and TRBJ2-1, with 13 bases that match TRBD2. The sequence came from a man in his fifties or sixties with COVID-19, enrolled during active disease. Sequenced: peripheral blood. CDR3 bases: TGTGCCAGCAGCCGGACTAGCGGGAGACGGGGCAATGAGCAGTTCTTC. Translating it yields CASSRTSGRRGNEQFF.